The rows below give T cell receptor beta chains drawn from one sample of a study of CXCR3-negative and CXCR3-positive naive CD8 T cells. For each CDR3 protein, TCRdb gives one entry from its re-call of the 5' RACE reads, without DNA. This repertoire includes tens of thousands of distinct CDR3 sequences. The material sequenced was naive CXCR3+ CD8+ T cells from blood. These receptors came from a human donor in good health. Some clones in this sample may be carry-over from other donors' samples. CDR3s include the opening cysteine and the closing phenylalanine or tryptophan.

TRBJ2-7,TRBV27,CASSPYYRAAYEQYF
TRBJ2-7,TRBV7-2,CASSLDRLLYEQYF
TRBJ1-1,TRBV5-1,CASSRCRVATEAFF
TRBJ1-1,TRBV5-6,CASSSLLGNTPNTEAFF
TRBJ1-5,TRBV29-1,CSTGTGGGQPQHF
TRBJ2-7,TRBV20-1,CSASRQRRSSYEQYF
TRBJ1-2,TRBV28,CATRGPDSNYGYTF
TRBJ1-2,TRBV18,CASSPGQGIGGYTF
TRBJ2-7,TRBV21-1,CASSKSMEFGSGDEQYF
TRBJ2-7,TRBV28,CASSLIGTGYEQYF
TRBJ1-2,TRBV5-4,CASRTWTGAHMLGYTF
TRBJ2-7,TRBV7-2,CASSFFLGPYEQYF
TRBJ1-1,TRBV11-2,CASSLGRPEAFF
TRBJ2-7,TRBV19,CASSHGQGHYEQYF
TRBJ2-1,TRBV6-5,CASSFGLANEQFF
TRBJ2-7,TRBV7-9,CASSLPGRGPYEQYF
TRBJ1-1,TRBV20-1,CSARAREEIRTGLAFF
TRBJ2-3,TRBV29-1,CSVDGLQREPSTDTQYF
TRBJ1-1,TRBV20-1,CSARDFRGSTEAFF
TRBJ1-1,TRBV28,CASSYGYRTEAFF
TRBJ2-7,TRBV29-1,CSAWGRSSYEQYF
TRBJ1-1,TRBV20-1,CSARDRRTGEGTEAFF
TRBJ2-5,TRBV28,CASRPLGQETQYF
TRBJ2-4,TRBV12-3/TRBV12-4,CASSPTGGGKNIQYF
TRBJ2-1,TRBV28,CASSLFGQGWSYNEQFF
TRBJ1-1,TRBV23-1,CTQRGDDAEAFF
TRBJ2-7,TRBV28,CASSLGYSYEQYF
TRBJ1-1,TRBV2,CASITRDRGGEAFF
TRBJ2-7,TRBV20-1,CSAREDLTYEQYF